Listed here are 23 T cell receptor beta chains from one sample, sequenced in a study of blood T cell repertoires in COVID-19. Generated by immunoSEQ multiplex PCR, the TCRdb table keeps only in-frame clones and is missing some. Counted here are about 240,000 clones, about 83% occurring once; the ten biggest clones make up roughly 12%. The sequenced sample consisted of peripheral blood. These receptors came from a man older than 75 with acute or convalescent COVID-19.

The chain carries TRBV4-1 and TRBJ1-3; D is perhaps TRBD1 (5 bases). Trimming took 4 bases from V and 2 from J, leaving 12 bases between them. This CDR3 is built from 15 residues. Germline CDR1 MGHRA, CDR2 YSYEKL. This CDR3 is CASSLDGGAGNTIYF. The CDR3 bases are TGCGCCAGCAGCCTGGACGGGGGGGCTGGAAACACCATATATTTT.

The chain uses TRBV9 and TRBJ2-2; TRBD2 is a possible D gene (6 bases). The germline V gene has CDR1 SGDLS and CDR2 YYNGEE. This CDR3 contains 19 residues. Trimming took off 3 bases at V and 3 bases at J, with 24 bases between the two ends. CDR3: CASSGRLGRTPDDTGELFF. For the CDR3, the DNA is TGTGCCAGCAGCGGACGGCTGGGGAGGACACCCGACGACACCGGGGAGCTGTTTTTT.

The chain joins TRBV7-2 to TRBJ1-1; possible D gene TRBD1, 5 bases. Trimming took off 2 bases at V and 5 bases at J, with 6 bases between the two ends. The CDR3 loop spans 12 amino acids. Germline loops: CDR1 SGHTA, CDR2 FQGNSA. The CDR3 DNA follows: TGTGCCAGCAGCTTACGGGGGACTGAAGCTTTCTTT. This gives the protein CASSLRGTEAFF. Full variable domain (missing parts from reference TRBV7-2 and TRBJ1-1): GAGVSQSPSNKVTEKGKDVELRCDPISGHTALYWYRQSLGQGLEFLIYFQGNSAPDKSGLPSDRFSAERTGGSVSTLTIQRTQQEDSAVYLCASSLRGTEAFFGQGTRLTVV.

This clone came up a few times. The chain has TRBV29-1 and TRBJ1-1; maybe TRBD1 (5 bases). Germline V CDR1 and CDR2: SQVTM, ANQGSEA. This CDR3 is built from 13 residues. Trimming stripped 6 bases from V and 0 bases from J, with 11 bases between. The CDR3 sequence is CSVRTTLNTEAFF. The CDR3 coding sequence is TGCAGCGTGAGGACAACGCTGAACACTGAAGCTTTCTTT.

V and J are TRBV19 and TRBJ1-6; 7 bases agree with TRBD1. From germline, CDR1 is LNHDA and CDR2 SQIVND (reference sequence). The CDR3 is 14 residues long. The V and J ends lost 5 bases and 9 bases, in that order; junction bases with no gene match: 7. The DNA for the CDR3 is TGTGCCAGTAGTGGCCGCGACAGGGCTTCACCCCTCCACTTT. It yields the protein CASSGRDRASPLHF.

This clone was counted a few times. The rearrangement joins TRBV7-9 to TRBJ1-2; D perhaps matches TRBD1 (6 bases). The CDR3 covers 14 residues. The germline V gene has CDR1 SEHNR and CDR2 FQNEAQ (reference sequence). V was cut by 5 bases and J by 8 bases, with 18 bases left in between. CDR3 loop: CASSPSGGREGYTF. The CDR3 nucleotides are TGTGCCAGCAGCCCTAGCGGGGGGCGCGAAGGCTACACCTTC.

The chain links TRBV5-1 to TRBJ2-5; maybe TRBD2 (5 bases). V was clipped by 0 bases and J by 5 bases, with 14 bases between them. Germline V gene lookup returns CDR1 SGHRS and CDR2 YFSETQ. CDR3 size: 15 residues. CDR3 sequence (DNA): TGCGCCAGCAGCTTGGAAGGACGAAGGGAGGAGACCCAGTACTTC. Translating it yields CASSLEGRREETQYF.

The V gene is TRBV20-1, the J gene TRBJ1-6; 7 bases are shared with TRBD1. The ends lost 3 bases at V and 10 bases at J; junction bases unmatched: 15. The CDR3 runs to 16 residues. Germline-derived CDR1 and CDR2 are DFQATT and SNEGSKA (reference sequence). The chain's CDR3 is CSASSPGDRDRSPLHF. Here the CDR3 DNA reads TGCAGTGCTAGTAGTCCGGGGGACAGAGACAGGTCACCCCTCCACTTT.

The chain has TRBV6-2 or TRBV6-3 and TRBJ1-2; TRBD1 is a possible D gene (5 bases). The CDR3 is 15 residues long. V was trimmed by 5 bases and J by 2 bases, leaving 15 bases between them. CDR1 MNHEY and CDR2 SVGEGT come from the germline V gene. The CDR3 sequence: CASSPHRTENYGYTF. In DNA, the CDR3 is TGTGCCAGCAGTCCCCACAGGACCGAGAACTATGGCTACACCTTC.

The rearrangement links TRBV5-1 to TRBJ2-7; 7 bases agree with TRBD1. The trim removed 2 bases at V and 3 bases at J, leaving 2 bases unmatched. CDR1 is SGHRS and CDR2 is YFSETQ in the germline V gene. The CDR3 extends over 13 amino acids. The CDR3 sequence: CASSFAGGYEQYF. For the CDR3, the DNA is TGCGCCAGCAGCTTCGCAGGGGGCTACGAGCAGTACTTC. The whole variable domain, filled in from reference TRBV5-1 and TRBJ2-7, reads KAGVTQTPRYLIKTRGQQVTLSCSPISGHRSVSWYQQTPGQGLQFLFEYFSETQRNKGNFPGRFSGRQFSNSRSEMNVSTLELGDSALYLCASSFAGGYEQYFGPGTRLTVT.

The rearrangement joins TRBV5-4 to TRBJ2-3; 7 positions agree with TRBD1. The junction had 6 bases not matched to a gene; V was cut back by 3 bases and J by 2 bases. Germline CDR1 SGHNT, CDR2 YYREEE (reference sequence). The CDR3 is made up of 15 amino acids. CDR3 bases: TGTGCCAGCAGCTCAACGGGACAGCTCACAGATACGCAGTATTTT. This gives the protein CASSSTGQLTDTQYF.

J is TRBJ1-1 and V is TRBV7-2; D is ambiguous. The length of the CDR3 is 14 residues. Per germline, CDR1 SGHTA and CDR2 FQGNSA. Deletions cut 0 bases from V and 2 bases from J, with 7 bases between. The CDR3 bases are TGTGCCAGCAGCTTAGCGGCTGTTAACACTGAAGCTTTCTTT. Translation gives CASSLAAVNTEAFF.

This chain links TRBV5-1 with TRBJ1-1, with 8 bases that match TRBD1. The CDR3 is 15 amino acids. CDR1 and CDR2 from the germline V gene are SGHRS and YFSETQ. After removal of 2 bases from V and 0 bases from J, the junction contained 3 bases not matched to a gene. CDR3 in amino acids: CASSFGTGLNTEAFF. CDR3 DNA: TGCGCCAGCAGCTTTGGGACAGGTCTGAACACTGAAGCTTTCTTT.

This chain joins TRBV27 and TRBJ1-6; D unresolved. Germline values: CDR1 MNHEY, CDR2 SMNVEV (reference sequence). V was pared by 3 bases and J by 7 bases, with 4 bases between. The CDR3 consists of 12 residues. The CDR3 here is CASSFRNSPLHF. For the CDR3, the DNA is TGTGCCAGCAGTTTCAGAAATTCACCCCTCCACTTT.

J is TRBJ1-4 and V is TRBV4-1; no definite D call. The CDR3 consists of 12 residues. V was pared by 2 bases and J by 10 bases, with 8 bases between. Looked up from germline, CDR1 is MGHRA and CDR2 is YSYEKL. CDR3 region: CASSQRQGKLFF. CDR3 nucleotide sequence: TGCGCCAGCAGCCAAAGACAAGGAAAACTGTTTTTT.

The chain couples TRBV7-2 to TRBJ2-5; 10 bases agree with TRBD2. Germline V gene lookup returns CDR1 SGHTA and CDR2 FQGNSA. The CDR3 length is 15 residues. The junction had 4 bases not matched to a gene; V was cut back by 5 bases and J by 1 base. The CDR3 loop reads CASSASGGGQETQYF. CDR3 nucleotide sequence: TGTGCCAGCAGCGCCAGCGGGGGGGGCCAAGAGACCCAGTACTTC. Combining the CDR3 with reference TRBV7-2 and TRBJ2-5 gives the whole variable domain GAGVSQSPSNKVTEKGKDVELRCDPISGHTALYWYRQSLGQGLEFLIYFQGNSAPDKSGLPSDRFSAERTGGSVSTLTIQRTQQEDSAVYLCASSASGGGQETQYFGPGTRLLVL.

V and J are TRBV3-1 (or the pseudogene TRBV3-2) and TRBJ2-1; 7 bases align to TRBD2. CDR1 and CDR2 (germline): LGHDT, YNNKEL (reference sequence). The V and J ends lost 1 base and 5 bases, in that order; junction bases with no gene match: 8. The CDR3 totals 16 residues. The CDR3 nucleotides read TGTGCCAGCAGCCAAGTATTCCTAGCGGATCACAATGAGCAGTTCTTC. This translates into CASSQVFLADHNEQFF.

The chain has TRBV9 and TRBJ2-2; the D gene is possibly TRBD2 (5 bases). The CDR3 spans 16 residues. V was cut by 0 bases and J by 3 bases, with 12 bases left in between. Germline lookup yields CDR1 SGDLS and CDR2 YYNGEE. The chain's CDR3 is CASSVAASQDTGELFF. The CDR3, as DNA: TGTGCCAGCAGCGTAGCGGCTAGCCAAGACACCGGGGAGCTGTTTTTT.

This clone was counted a single time. In DNA form, the CDR3 reads TGTGCCAGCAGTTACTTGCCTAGCGGGGGGGCCGGGAGAGATACGCAGTATTTT. Translation gives CASSYLPSGGAGRDTQYF. V usage is TRBV6-2 or TRBV6-3 and J usage is TRBJ2-3; 12 bases are shared with TRBD2. CDR3 length: 18 amino acids. V lost 1 base, J lost 5 bases, and 10 bases stayed unmatched. The germline CDR1 and CDR2 sequences are MNHEY and SVGEGT.

The genes are TRBV7-9 and TRBJ2-2, with 7 bases identical to TRBD1. J gave up 8 bases and V 6 bases, and 15 bases lay outside the gene matches. CDR3 length: 16 residues. CDR1 is SEHNR and CDR2 is FQNEAQ in the germline V gene (reference sequence). The CDR3 bases are TGTGCCAGCAGTATATCCCCGGGACAGAGAACGGGGGAGCTGTTTTTT. Translation gives CASSISPGQRTGELFF.

V gene TRBV6-5 combines with J gene TRBJ1-6; D remains ambiguous. Germline V gives CDR1 MNHEY, CDR2 SVGAGI. This CDR3 has 14 residues. Trimming stripped 1 base from V and 7 bases from J, with 8 bases between. The CDR3 spells CASSYFQANSPLHF. The CDR3 nucleotides read TGTGCCAGCAGTTACTTTCAGGCAAATTCACCCCTCCACTTT.

This clone has just a few counts. The chain uses TRBV24-1 and TRBJ2-1; 8 bases fit TRBD2. With V trimmed by 1 base and J by 7 bases, 8 bases remained unmatched. The CDR3 runs 16 residues. From germline, CDR1 is KGHDR and CDR2 SFDVKD. The CDR3 reads CATSDFSSGTRNEQFF. The DNA of the CDR3 is TGTGCCACCAGTGATTTCTCGTCCGGGACTAGAAATGAGCAGTTCTTC.

V is TRBV28 and J is TRBJ1-4, with unresolved D. Germline lookup yields CDR1 MDHEN and CDR2 SYDVKM. The length of the CDR3 is 11 residues. V shed 8 bases and J shed 7 bases, with 8 bases lying between them. The CDR3 sequence is CASGHLEKLFF. DNA for the CDR3: TGTGCCAGCGGCCACCTTGAAAAACTGTTTTTT.